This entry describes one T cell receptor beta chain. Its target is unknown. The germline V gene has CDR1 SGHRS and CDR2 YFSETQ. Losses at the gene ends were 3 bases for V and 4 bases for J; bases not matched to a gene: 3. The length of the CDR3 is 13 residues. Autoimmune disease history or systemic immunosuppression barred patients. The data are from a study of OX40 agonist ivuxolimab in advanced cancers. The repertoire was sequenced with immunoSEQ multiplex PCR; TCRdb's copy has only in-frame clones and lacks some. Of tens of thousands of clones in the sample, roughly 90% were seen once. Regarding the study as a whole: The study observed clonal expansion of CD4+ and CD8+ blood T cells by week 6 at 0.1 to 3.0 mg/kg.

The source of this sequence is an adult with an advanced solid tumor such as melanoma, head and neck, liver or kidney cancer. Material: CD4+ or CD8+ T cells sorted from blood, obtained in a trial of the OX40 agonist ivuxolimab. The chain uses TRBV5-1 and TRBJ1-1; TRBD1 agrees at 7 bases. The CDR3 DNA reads TGCGCCAGCAGCTCTCCAGGGGGCACTGAAGCTTTCTTT. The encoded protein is CASSSPGGTEAFF.